This T cell receptor beta chain was obtained from a study of control samples from healthy donors and cancer patients. The data were produced by immunoSEQ multiplex PCR, yet TCRdb's version contains in-frame clones alone and is incomplete. The table records about 130,000 clones, roughly 88% of them present only once. V trimming: 10 bases; J trimming: 4 bases; junction bases outside the gene matches: 8. The germline V gene encodes CDR1 SEHNR and CDR2 FQNEAQ (reference sequence). The CDR3 is 13 amino acids. This chain links TRBV7-9 with TRBJ1-1; 8 nucleotides match TRBD1. The sequence was obtained from a man over 45 in good health. The source material was blood. CDR3 DNA: TGTGCCATACATGGACAGGGAGGCACTGAAGCTTTCTTT. Amino acid sequence: CAIHGQGGTEAFF.